Shown below are 31 T cell receptor beta chains from a single sample sequenced in a study of glioma-infiltrating T cells after dendritic cell vaccination. Regarding time point: after dendritic cell vaccination, including at tumor progression/relapse. Profiling relied on immunoSEQ multiplex PCR, and the TCRdb table lists in-frame clones only, not all of them. Of under 130,000 clones listed, about 90% are singletons. This sample comprised blood, obtained after dendritic cell vaccination. The receptors stem from a human donor with glioblastoma.

This chain uses TRBV11-3 with TRBJ2-3; the match to TRBD2 covers 11 bases. The germline V gene has CDR1 SGHNT and CDR2 YENEEA. The CDR3 totals 15 residues. V was pared by 6 bases and J by 6 bases, with 8 bases of the junction left unmatched. CDR3 residues: CASSFSGRARDTQYF. CDR3 DNA: TGTGCCAGCAGTTTTAGCGGGAGGGCCCGGGATACGCAGTATTTT.

The chain is built from TRBV6-1 and TRBJ1-5, with TRBD1 as a possible D gene (5 bases). Trimming stripped 9 bases from V and 3 bases from J, with 15 bases between. CDR3 length: 14 amino acids. The germline CDR1 and CDR2 sequences are MNHNS and SASEGT. CDR3 DNA sequence: TGTGCCAGTGAACCAGGGTCCTCCAATCAGCCCCAGCATTTT. Translation: CASEPGSSNQPQHF.

The chain links TRBV6-6 to TRBJ1-1; weak D call: TRBD1 (6 bases). CDR3 length equals 13 residues. Trimming stripped 9 bases from V and 6 bases from J, with 17 bases between. Germline assignment: CDR1 MNHNY and CDR2 SVGAGI (reference sequence). CDR3 amino acids: CASTNQGFSEAFF. The CDR3 region has the DNA TGTGCCAGTACCAATCAGGGGTTTTCTGAAGCTTTCTTT.

This clone showed up just a few times. The chain joins TRBV4-2 to TRBJ2-7, with D unclear. Trimming removed 0 bases from V and 6 bases from J, with 15 bases in between. The CDR3 has 15 amino acids. CDR1 and CDR2 from the germline V gene are LGHNA and YNFKEQ. This CDR3 is CASSQDDSAISEQYF. The DNA for the CDR3 is TGTGCCAGCAGCCAAGACGACTCGGCCATTAGCGAGCAGTACTTC.

The J gene is TRBJ2-1, the V gene TRBV27; the D gene is possibly TRBD2 (6 bases). The CDR3 spans 12 residues. Per germline, CDR1 MNHEY and CDR2 SMNVEV (reference sequence). V lost 5 bases, J lost 9 bases, and 11 bases lay in between. The CDR3 region is CASSRGAVEQFF. In nucleotides, the CDR3 is TGTGCCAGCAGTCGCGGGGCGGTTGAGCAGTTCTTC.

The J gene is TRBJ2-2, the V gene TRBV1; TRBD2 was called by the table and not checked on the DNA. TRBV1 counts as a pseudogene. This CDR3 is 16 amino acids long. The CDR3 protein is CTSSQVLVVNTGELFF. As DNA, the CDR3 is TGCACCAGCAGCCAAGTGCTAGTTGTAAACACCGGGGAGCTGTTTTTT.

This chain's CDR3 is CASSYSPSQGTDTQYF. The CDR3 bases are TGTGCCAGCAGCTACTCACCCTCCCAGGGGACAGATACGCAGTATTTT. This chain joins TRBV2 and TRBJ2-3, with D possibly TRBD1 on 6 matching bases. The V end was cut by 6 bases, the J end by 3 bases, with 19 bases between. CDR3 length equals 16 residues. Germline values: CDR1 SNHLY, CDR2 FYNNEI.

The rearrangement uses TRBV10-2 and TRBJ1-1; no definite D call. Trimming took off 6 bases at V and 1 base at J, with 9 bases between the two ends. This CDR3 region has 13 residues. Germline loops: CDR1 WSHSY, CDR2 SAAADI. As DNA, the CDR3 is TGCGCCAGCAGCCGACGGGAGAACACTGAAGCTTTCTTT. This sequence encodes CASSRRENTEAFF.

The chain uses TRBV7-9 and TRBJ2-3, with 9 bases matching TRBD1. CDR1 is SEHNR, CDR2 FQNEAQ, per germline (reference sequence). CDR3 length: 16 amino acids. V lost 4 bases and J lost 3; bases outside the gene matches: 8. The CDR3 here is CASSYTGTGLTDTQYF. CDR3 in DNA: TGTGCCAGCAGCTACACCGGGACAGGGTTGACAGATACGCAGTATTTT.

The gene calls are TRBV25-1 and TRBJ2-1; 9 bases map to TRBD1. After removal of 3 bases from V and 4 bases from J, the junction contained 4 bases not matched to a gene. The CDR3 extends over 15 amino acids. Germline V gives CDR1 MGHDK, CDR2 SYGVNS. The CDR3 here is CASSDRTGAYNEQFF. In DNA form, the CDR3 reads TGTGCCAGCAGTGACCGGACAGGGGCATACAATGAGCAGTTCTTC.

The chain recombines TRBV30 with TRBJ2-7; 7 nucleotides agree with TRBD1. Per the germline V gene, CDR1 is GTSNPN and CDR2 is SVGIG (reference sequence). Losses at the gene ends were 0 bases for V and 5 bases for J; bases not matched to a gene: 7. CDR3 length: 14 residues. CDR3 coding DNA: TGTGCCTGGAGTGTAGGGGGCAGGGCCCACGAGCAGTACTTC. Protein product: CAWSVGGRAHEQYF.

The chain recombines TRBV5-5 with TRBJ2-5, with D perhaps matching TRBD2 (7 bases). This CDR3 comprises 15 residues. V was clipped by 0 bases and J by 4 bases, with 13 bases between them. Germline V gives CDR1 SGHKS, CDR2 YYEKEE (reference sequence). CDR3 in amino acids: CASSLGPGEGETQYF. Here the CDR3 DNA reads TGTGCCAGCAGCTTGGGGCCAGGGGAGGGAGAGACCCAGTACTTC.

The rearrangement joins TRBV5-1 to TRBJ2-7; D unresolved. The CDR3 spans 13 residues. Trimming took off 3 bases at V and 2 bases at J, with 9 bases between the two ends. Germline V gives CDR1 SGHRS, CDR2 YFSETQ. The CDR3 nucleotides are TGCGCCAGCAGCTCGATTGAGGCCTACGAGCAGTACTTC. This gives the protein CASSSIEAYEQYF.

The V gene is TRBV2, the J gene TRBJ2-7; D gene uncertain. The CDR3 is made up of 12 amino acids. Germline CDR1 is SNHLY and CDR2 is FYNNEI. Trimming removed 4 bases from V and 6 bases from J, with 10 bases in between. As DNA, the CDR3 is TGTGCCAGCAGTGCCCTAGATGGCGAGCAGTACTTC. Translation: CASSALDGEQYF.

The V and J genes are TRBV7-6 and TRBJ2-7; D is possibly TRBD2 (5 bases). Germline V lookup: CDR1 SGHVS, CDR2 FNYEAQ. V dropped 1 base and J dropped 5 bases, with 9 bases sitting between them. The CDR3 extends over 13 amino acids. This CDR3 reads CASSLGTQNEQYF. The CDR3 nucleotides read TGTGCCAGCAGCTTAGGGACTCAGAACGAGCAGTACTTC.

CDR3 sequence: CASSTQGRDTQYF. CDR3 sequence (DNA): TGTGCCAGCAGCACTCAGGGTCGGGATACGCAGTATTTT. The chain carries TRBV7-9 and TRBJ2-3, with D possibly matching TRBD1 (5 bases). Trimming took 5 bases from V and 6 from J, leaving 12 bases between them. The germline V gene has CDR1 SEHNR and CDR2 FQNEAQ (reference sequence). The CDR3 consists of 13 residues.

The chain is built from TRBV10-1 and TRBJ2-3; 7 bases fit TRBD2. CDR3 length: 15 amino acids. Per germline, CDR1 WNHNN and CDR2 SYGVQD (reference sequence). The V and J ends lost 2 bases and 4 bases, in that order; junction bases with no gene match: 6. The CDR3 reads CASSESGRAADTQYF. The CDR3 bases are TGCGCCAGCAGTGAGAGTGGGAGGGCCGCAGATACGCAGTATTTT.

The V and J genes are TRBV5-4 and TRBJ2-1, with D uncertain. Germline values: CDR1 SGHNT, CDR2 YYREEE (reference sequence). V dropped 4 bases and J dropped 0 bases, with 14 bases sitting between them. The CDR3 extends over 16 amino acids. The CDR3 region has the DNA TGTGCCAGCAGCCTCGCCTCTATCCGCTCCTACAATGAGCAGTTCTTC. Translation: CASSLASIRSYNEQFF.

The V call is TRBV7-9, the J call TRBJ2-7, with D maybe TRBD2 (5 bases). The V gene's germline CDR1 is SEHNR and CDR2 FQNEAQ (reference sequence). The length of the CDR3 is 12 residues. Between the trimmed V and J ends, which lost 5 bases and 5 bases, there was a span of 10 bases. For the CDR3, the DNA is TGTGCCAGCAGCCGGACTGTCGACGAGCAGTACTTC. It yields the protein CASSRTVDEQYF.

This rearrangement joins TRBV6-1 to TRBJ2-1, with D possibly matching TRBD2 (6 bases). The ends were cut back, 8 bases at V and 1 base at J, with 15 bases in the middle. CDR3 size: 15 residues. CDR1 MNHNS and CDR2 SASEGT come from the germline V gene. This chain's CDR3 is CASLGEAGSYNEQFF. The CDR3 DNA reads TGTGCCAGCCTGGGGGAGGCGGGATCCTACAATGAGCAGTTCTTC.

The V and J genes are TRBV10-2 and TRBJ2-1; 9 bases agree with TRBD2. The CDR3 is made up of 16 amino acids. V trimming: 4 bases; J trimming: 7 bases; junction bases outside the gene matches: 11. Germline CDR1 reads WSHSY; CDR2 reads SAAADI. CDR3 in amino acids: CASSGSGGTVRNEQFF. CDR3 bases: TGCGCCAGCAGTGGTAGCGGGGGTACGGTCCGGAATGAGCAGTTCTTC.

The rearrangement joins TRBV5-1 to TRBJ1-1; D is ambiguous. CDR3 length: 13 amino acids. Between the trimmed V and J ends, which lost 0 bases and 11 bases, there was a span of 14 bases. Germline CDR1 and CDR2: SGHRS and YFSETQ. DNA for the CDR3: TGCGCCAGCAGCTTGGCTTCTAGGTCAAGGGCTTTCTTT. This encodes CASSLASRSRAFF. The variable domain in full, completed from reference TRBV5-1 and TRBJ1-1, reads KAGVTQTPRYLIKTRGQQVTLSCSPISGHRSVSWYQQTPGQGLQFLFEYFSETQRNKGNFPGRFSGRQFSNSRSEMNVSTLELGDSALYLCASSLASRSRAFFGQGTRLTVV.

This rearrangement joins TRBV19 to TRBJ1-2; the D is unclear. In germline, CDR1 is LNHDA, CDR2 SQIVND (reference sequence). V lost 3 bases and J 1 base, leaving 9 bases between the germline ends. The CDR3 loop spans 14 amino acids. For the CDR3, the DNA is TGTGCCAGTAGTATTTCAGGAAATAACTATGGCTACACCTTC. Protein product: CASSISGNNYGYTF.

This clone was recorded only once. The CDR3 DNA follows: TGTGCCAGCAGTGTGGTACAGGGGACTGTCTATGGCTACACCTTC. It specifies CASSVVQGTVYGYTF. V usage is TRBV6-5 and J usage is TRBJ1-2; 7 bases fit TRBD1. Germline V CDR1 and CDR2: MNHEY, SVGAGI. CDR3 size: 15 residues. With V trimmed by 5 bases and J by 4 bases, 10 bases remained unmatched.

The J gene is TRBJ2-1, the V gene TRBV4-1; D is ambiguous. The length of the CDR3 is 15 residues. Germline V lookup: CDR1 MGHRA, CDR2 YSYEKL. V lost 1 base, J lost 8 bases, and 15 bases lay in between. The CDR3 is CASSQVDSLTDEQFF. DNA for the CDR3: TGCGCCAGCAGCCAAGTTGACTCCCTCACCGATGAGCAGTTCTTC.

On this clone itself: The limits of the CDR3 on the DNA are not certain, so only TCRdb's listed CDR3 is given. The chain combines TRBV29-1 with TRBJ1-3; the listed D gene, TRBD1, was not tested against the DNA. In germline, CDR1 is SQVTM, CDR2 ANQGSEA. Inclusive of both ends, the CDR3 amounts to 13 amino acids. The CDR3 sequence is CSVGQGSGNATYF.

The V and J genes are TRBV18 and TRBJ2-5, with TRBD1 as a possible D gene (5 bases). CDR3 length equals 15 residues. V dropped 0 bases and J dropped 2 bases, with 10 bases sitting between them. Germline V gene sequence: CDR1 KGHSH, CDR2 LQKENI. The CDR3 reads CASSPPGQPQETQYF. Here the CDR3 DNA reads TGTGCCAGCTCACCACCCGGACAACCACAAGAGACCCAGTACTTC.

The V and J genes are TRBV7-8 and TRBJ1-4; 8 bases agree with TRBD1. This CDR3 spans 14 amino acids. CDR1 and CDR2 (germline): SGHVS, FQNEAQ. Unmatched junction bases numbered 6, after V lost 5 bases and J lost 7 bases. CDR3 nucleotides: TGTGCCAGCAGCCCGACAGGGGTGGGTGAAAAACTGTTTTTT. It specifies CASSPTGVGEKLFF.

This clone has only one observation. This chain uses TRBV5-4 with TRBJ1-4; 7 bases agree with TRBD1. CDR3 length: 15 residues. Germline V lookup: CDR1 SGHNT, CDR2 YYREEE (reference sequence). The V and J ends lost 0 bases and 5 bases, in that order; junction bases with no gene match: 4. CDR3 sequence (DNA): TGTGCCAGCAGCTTGGGTCAGGGACAGAATGAAAAACTGTTTTTT. This gives the protein CASSLGQGQNEKLFF.

Turning to this clone: This sample includes further DNA sequences coding for the same CDR3. The chain couples TRBV30 to TRBJ1-2, with TRBD1 identical over 10 bases. The germline V gene encodes CDR1 GTSNPN and CDR2 SVGIG (reference sequence). The CDR3 contains 15 residues. The trim removed 2 bases at V and 7 bases at J, leaving 10 bases unmatched. CDR3 loop: CAWSPPAGTGVGYTF. The CDR3 region has the DNA TGTGCCTGGAGTCCCCCCGCCGGGACAGGGGTTGGCTACACCTTC. The entire variable domain, with the rest obtained from reference TRBV30 and TRBJ1-2, is as follows: SQTIHQWPATLVQPVGSPLSLECTVEGTSNPNLYWYRQAAGRGLQLLFYSVGIGQISSEVPQNLSASRPQDRQFILSSKKLLLSDSGFYLCAWSPPAGTGVGYTFGSGTRLTVV.

This clone was observed a single time. CDR3 nucleotide sequence: TGTGCCAGCAGGGGCCAAATTGGGGGGGGCGCGGGATCGGAGGGCTACACCTTC. As protein: CASRGQIGGGAGSEGYTF. The chain joins TRBV9 to TRBJ1-2; the D gene is possibly TRBD1 (6 bases). This CDR3 has 18 amino acids. The V end was cut by 5 bases, the J end by 8 bases, with 31 bases between. CDR1 is SGDLS, CDR2 YYNGEE, per germline.